Each of the 31 T cell receptor beta chains below was sequenced from the same sample in a study of breast tumors, draining lymph nodes, adjacent tissues. TCRdb re-analysed the multiplex PCR reads in MiXCR, keeping a single row per CDR3 protein. The sample consists of approximately 210,000 distinct CDR3 sequences, 30% to 35% of them appearing once. Axillary draining lymph nodes of breast cancer patients supplied the node samples. Sample: axillary lymph node tissue. The receptors were gathered from a female donor with breast cancer. Some clones in this sample may be carry-over from other donors' samples.

This clonotype was recorded many times. The V and J genes are TRBV6-5 and TRBJ2-1; the match to TRBD2 covers 8 bases. Germline lookup yields CDR1 MNHEY and CDR2 SVGAGI. This CDR3 region has 15 residues. J lost 4 bases, V lost 2 bases, and 4 bases had no gene match. Here the CDR3 reads CASSYSSGVYNEQFF. The CDR3 DNA sequence: TGTGCCAGCAGTTACAGTAGCGGGGTATACAATGAGCAGTTCTTC.

This sequence joins TRBV20-1 and TRBJ1-1; 9 bases are a match to TRBD1. CDR3 length equals 13 residues. J was trimmed by 8 bases and V by 6 bases; bases with no gene match: 10. CDR1 and CDR2 from the germline V gene are DFQATT and SNEGSKA (reference sequence). This CDR3 reads CSAPGQGRIEAFF. The CDR3 DNA follows: TGCAGTGCCCCGGGACAGGGTAGGATAGAAGCTTTCTTT.

A few counts support this clonotype. V usage is TRBV6-5 and J usage is TRBJ1-6; TRBD1 matches at 7 bases. CDR1 and CDR2 from the germline V gene are MNHEY and SVGAGI. CDR3 length: 14 amino acids. V was clipped by 6 bases and J by 6 bases; unmatched bases: 5. The CDR3 loop reads CASRQTGRNSPLHF. CDR3 in DNA: TGTGCCAGCAGGCAGACAGGGCGTAATTCACCCCTCCACTTT.

This clonotype came up many times. This sequence joins TRBV12-3 or TRBV12-4 and TRBJ2-2, with TRBD2 matching 9 bases. The CDR3 has 16 amino acids. Unmatched junction bases numbered 11, after V lost 4 bases and J lost 8 bases. The CDR3, as DNA: TGTGCCAGCAGTTCAAATCCGGGACTAGCATCTGGGGAGCTGTTTTTT. As protein: CASSSNPGLASGELFF.

At least ten counts were recorded for this clonotype. The chain is built from TRBV11-2 and TRBJ2-1, with 10 positions matching TRBD1. Germline CDR1 SGHAT, CDR2 FQNNGV. J was trimmed by 7 bases and V by 1 base; bases with no gene match: 4. The CDR3 consists of 15 residues. The CDR3 region is CASSLAPDRGNEQFF. Written as DNA, the CDR3 is TGTGCCAGCAGCTTAGCCCCGGACAGGGGGAATGAGCAGTTCTTC.

This clonotype has ten or more counts. The junction differs from germline at one of its ends, possibly a read error. The chain uses TRBV7-7 and TRBJ2-1; weak D call: TRBD2 (5 bases). Germline CDR1 is SSHAT and CDR2 is FNYEAQ (reference sequence). The CDR3 spans 14 residues. The CDR3 reads CASSLREYDNEQFF. CDR3 coding DNA: TGTGCTAGCAGCTTAAGGGAGTACGACAATGAGCAGTTCTTC.

This clonotype was seen more than once but under ten times. The CDR3 nucleotides are TGTGCCAGCAGTGAACCTAGCGGGGGGGCCGATACGCAGTATTTT. This gives the protein CASSEPSGGADTQYF. This chain joins TRBV6-1 and TRBJ2-3; the match to TRBD2 covers 12 bases. There are 15 residues in the CDR3. CDR1 and CDR2 (germline): MNHNS, SASEGT. V lost 2 bases, J lost 6 bases, and 3 bases stayed unmatched.

This clonotype was detected many times. The chain employs TRBV4-1 and TRBJ2-7; D remains unclear. V shed 0 bases and J shed 7 bases, with 16 bases lying between them. The CDR3 extends over 15 amino acids. Germline loops: CDR1 MGHRA, CDR2 YSYEKL. The CDR3 bases are TGCGCCAGCAGCCAAGAGAGCCAGATTTTGTGGGAGCAGTACTTC. Protein: CASSQESQILWEQYF.

Only one count was recorded for this clonotype. J is TRBJ2-5 and V is TRBV6-5; possible D gene TRBD2, 6 bases. V was shortened by 7 bases and J by 2 bases, with 17 bases between the two germline ends. Germline loops: CDR1 MNHEY, CDR2 SVGAGI. CDR3 length: 15 residues. The CDR3 DNA sequence: TGTGCCAGCAACCACGGGGGAGTAGCTCAAGAGACCCAGTACTTC. It is translated as CASNHGGVAQETQYF.

The chain carries TRBV24-1 and TRBJ1-2, with 10 bases that match TRBD1. With V trimmed by 4 bases and J by 4 bases, 8 bases remained unmatched. The CDR3 extends over 16 amino acids. CDR1 KGHDR and CDR2 SFDVKD come from the germline V gene. The chain's CDR3 is CATSDQTGGLGYGYTF. For the CDR3, the DNA is TGTGCCACCAGTGACCAGACAGGGGGCCTAGGCTATGGCTACACCTTC.

This clonotype was seen at least ten times. V gene TRBV7-8 combines with J gene TRBJ2-2; 15 bases fit TRBD2. Trimming cost V 5 bases and J 4 bases; bases outside gene matches: 5. CDR1 and CDR2 from the germline V gene are SGHVS and FQNEAQ. The CDR3 contains 17 residues. The CDR3 nucleotides are TGTGCCAGCAGCCCAGGACTAGCGGGGGGGCCCACCGGGGAGCTGTTTTTT. It encodes CASSPGLAGGPTGELFF.

This clonotype appeared many times. V gene TRBV12-3 or TRBV12-4 combines with J gene TRBJ2-3; maybe TRBD2 (5 bases). V lost 6 bases, J lost 0 bases, and 10 bases lay in between. There are 14 residues in the CDR3. The CDR3 nucleotides are TGTGCCAGCAGCCGCGGGTTTAGCACAGATACGCAGTATTTT. It encodes CASSRGFSTDTQYF.

In its sample, this clonotype was seen many times. J is TRBJ1-3 and V is TRBV19, with TRBD1 matching 7 bases. The CDR3 totals 16 residues. Per the germline V gene, CDR1 is LNHDA and CDR2 is SQIVND (reference sequence). Trimming at V came to 3 bases and at J to 3 bases, leaving 8 bases not matched to a gene. The CDR3, as DNA: TGTGCCAGTAGTATTGCCAGGGGACAGATTGGAAACACCATATATTTT. Translating gives CASSIARGQIGNTIYF. The full variable domain, rest sourced from reference TRBV19 and TRBJ1-3, is DGGITQSPKYLFRKEGQNVTLSCEQNLNHDAMYWYRQDPGQGLRLIYYSQIVNDFQKGDIAEGYSVSREKKESFPLTVTSAQKNPTAFYLCASSIARGQIGNTIYFGEGSWLTVV.

The chain employs TRBV29-1 and TRBJ1-3; D gene uncertain. In germline, CDR1 is SQVTM, CDR2 ANQGSEA. This CDR3 has 11 residues. The V gene lost 4 bases and the J gene lost 4 bases, with 5 bases spanning the gap. CDR3 sequence (DNA): TGCAGCGTTGCGTTGGGAAACACCATATATTTT. This encodes CSVALGNTIYF.

This clonotype turned up a few times. The V gene is TRBV7-8, the J gene TRBJ2-5; D is possibly TRBD1 (6 bases). The CDR3 runs 18 residues. CDR1 and CDR2 (germline): SGHVS, FQNEAQ. Trimming stripped 1 base from V and 4 bases from J, with 22 bases between. CDR3 nucleotide sequence: TGTGCCAGCAGCTTAGAATACAACGACAGGCTAACCAGAGAGACCCAGTACTTC. Amino acids: CASSLEYNDRLTRETQYF.

As for this clonotype: This may be a read error, as it is one base from a much larger clone. The rearrangement uses TRBV19 and TRBJ1-2, with D possibly matching TRBD1 (6 bases). The germline V gene has CDR1 LNHDA and CDR2 SQIVND (reference sequence). V lost 1 base and J lost 4, with 13 bases in between. This CDR3 has 15 amino acids. The DNA of the CDR3 is TGTGCCAGTAGTATAGTGGGGGGGACACTCTATGGCTACACCTTC. Translating gives CASSIVGGTLYGYTF. Using reference TRBV19 and TRBJ1-2 for the parts outside the CDR3, the full variable domain is DGGITQSPKYLFRKEGQNVTLSCEQNLNHDAMYWYRQDPGQGLRLIYYSQIVNDFQKGDIAEGYSVSREKKESFPLTVTSAQKNPTAFYLCASSIVGGTLYGYTFGSGTRLTVV.

This clonotype appeared many times. This rearrangement joins TRBV19 to TRBJ2-7; possible D gene TRBD2, 5 bases. The CDR3 extends over 13 amino acids. Germline CDR1 and CDR2: LNHDA and SQIVND (reference sequence). V dropped 5 bases and J dropped 6 bases, with 14 bases sitting between them. The CDR3 DNA reads TGTGCCAGTAGTCCCCTGGGGAGTGGCGAGCAGTACTTC. As protein: CASSPLGSGEQYF.

V usage is TRBV5-4 and J usage is TRBJ2-1, with 13 bases that match TRBD2. The V and J ends lost 2 bases and 4 bases, in that order; junction bases with no gene match: 3. Per germline, CDR1 SGHNT and CDR2 YYREEE (reference sequence). The CDR3 is 16 amino acids. The CDR3 spells CASSFTSGREYNEQFF. The CDR3 DNA reads as TGTGCCAGCAGCTTCACTAGCGGGAGGGAATACAATGAGCAGTTCTTC.

The J gene is TRBJ2-7, the V gene TRBV20-1; possibly TRBD2 for D (6 bases). Trimming took off 6 bases at V and 2 bases at J, with 11 bases between the two ends. The CDR3 runs to 12 residues. Germline V gene data show CDR1 as DFQATT and CDR2 as SNEGSKA (reference sequence). Here the CDR3 reads CSAEAGTYEQYF. The CDR3 nucleotides are TGCAGTGCGGAGGCGGGAACCTACGAGCAGTACTTC.

This clonotype came up a few times. A much larger clone sits a single nucleotide away, making a read error possible. This chain joins TRBV2 and TRBJ2-7; D possibly corresponds to TRBD2 (5 bases). The germline CDR1 and CDR2 sequences are SNHLY and FYNNEI. The CDR3 has 13 residues. The DNA for the CDR3 is TGTGCCGGCAGTGCTGGAGGACGAGACGAGCAGTACTTC. It yields the protein CAGSAGGRDEQYF.

At least ten counts were recorded for this clonotype. V gene TRBV19 combines with J gene TRBJ1-5; D is undetermined. This CDR3 contains 15 residues. V dropped 1 base and J dropped 0 bases, with 7 bases sitting between them. Germline CDR1 is LNHDA and CDR2 is SQIVND (reference sequence). The CDR3 protein is CASSIGRHSNQPQHF. The CDR3 DNA is TGTGCCAGTAGTATAGGGAGGCATAGCAATCAGCCCCAGCATTTT.

This clonotype appeared many times. The chain has TRBV7-2 and TRBJ2-7, with D maybe TRBD1 (5 bases). Deletions cut 5 bases from V and 5 bases from J, with 10 bases between. The CDR3 is made up of 12 amino acids. Germline-derived CDR1 and CDR2 are SGHTA and FQGNSA. CDR3 residues: CASSPPGNEQYF. The DNA of the CDR3 is TGTGCCAGCAGCCCCCCAGGGAACGAGCAGTACTTC.

The chain couples TRBV7-2 to TRBJ1-1, with D maybe TRBD1 (5 bases). The V end was cut by 1 base, the J end by 5 bases, with 11 bases between. Germline-derived CDR1 and CDR2 are SGHTA and FQGNSA. CDR3 length equals 14 residues. CDR3 region: CASSLDYGGTEAFF. The CDR3 coding sequence is TGTGCCAGCAGCTTAGATTATGGGGGAACTGAAGCTTTCTTT. The full variable domain, in which reference TRBV7-2 and TRBJ1-1 provide the parts outside the CDR3, is GAGVSQSPSNKVTEKGKDVELRCDPISGHTALYWYRQSLGQGLEFLIYFQGNSAPDKSGLPSDRFSAERTGGSVSTLTIQRTQQEDSAVYLCASSLDYGGTEAFFGQGTRLTVV.

This clonotype was detected ten times or more. The chain couples TRBV12-5 to TRBJ1-2, with D possibly matching TRBD1 (6 bases). Germline values: CDR1 LGHNT, CDR2 FRNRAP. There are 14 residues in the CDR3. Trimming cost V 2 bases and J 4 bases, with 11 bases left between them. The CDR3 bases are TGTGCTAGTGGTTTGTGGGGGCATCGCTATGGCTACACCTTC. This translates into CASGLWGHRYGYTF.

At least ten counts were recorded for this clonotype. The chain is built from TRBV20-1 and TRBJ2-7; TRBD2 aligns across 7 bases. This CDR3 spans 14 amino acids. Germline V gene sequence: CDR1 DFQATT, CDR2 SNEGSKA (reference sequence). The junction had 7 bases not matched to a gene; V was cut back by 4 bases and J by 1 base. The CDR3 DNA reads TGCAGTGCTACCGACCCCGGGGGGTCCTACGAGCAGTACTTC. This encodes CSATDPGGSYEQYF.

This clonotype was found many times. This sequence joins TRBV19 and TRBJ2-2, with D perhaps assigned TRBD1 or TRBD2 (7 bases each). The length of the CDR3 is 15 residues. The germline V and J ends were trimmed by 5 bases and 7 bases, with 17 bases remaining between them. Germline values: CDR1 LNHDA, CDR2 SQIVND (reference sequence). CDR3 loop: CASSWGGTVGGELFF. The CDR3 nucleotides read TGTGCCAGTAGTTGGGGGGGGACAGTTGGCGGGGAGCTGTTTTTT. Variable domain in full (rest from reference TRBV19 and TRBJ2-2): DGGITQSPKYLFRKEGQNVTLSCEQNLNHDAMYWYRQDPGQGLRLIYYSQIVNDFQKGDIAEGYSVSREKKESFPLTVTSAQKNPTAFYLCASSWGGTVGGELFFGEGSRLTVL.

This clonotype was observed many times. The CDR3: CASSSVRTVYTF. In DNA, the CDR3 is TGTGCCAGCAGCTCAGTAAGGACAGTGTACACCTTC. The chain links TRBV7-9 to TRBJ1-2, with a tentative D call TRBD1 (6 bases). Germline lookup yields CDR1 SEHNR and CDR2 FQNEAQ (reference sequence). The CDR3 has 12 amino acids. Trimming removed 4 bases from V and 11 bases from J, with 14 bases in between.

CDR3 DNA: TGTGCCACCAGCAGAGAAAGTTACAATCAGCCCCAGCATTTT. Protein product: CATSRESYNQPQHF. This chain links TRBV15 with TRBJ1-5, with D unresolved. From germline, CDR1 is LNHNV and CDR2 YYDKDF (reference sequence). This CDR3 is built from 14 residues. Trimming took 0 bases from V and 3 from J, leaving 6 bases between them.

This clonotype was observed a single time. The DNA for the CDR3 is TGTGCCAGCAGCTATGGTACAGGGTCGAGGACTAATGAAAAACTGTTTTTT. Amino acids: CASSYGTGSRTNEKLFF. The rearrangement uses TRBV7-2 and TRBJ1-4; tentative D call: TRBD1 (6 bases). Looked up from germline, CDR1 is SGHTA and CDR2 is FQGNSA. This CDR3 is built from 17 residues. Trimming took 4 bases from V and 2 from J, leaving 17 bases between them.

This clonotype was observed a single time. A much larger clone lies one base from this, so it may be a read error. This sequence joins TRBV5-6 and TRBJ1-2, with D possibly being TRBD1 (5 bases). The CDR3 runs to 15 residues. Germline CDR1 and CDR2: SGHDT and YYEEEE. The DNA of the CDR3 is TGTGCCAGCGGCTTGGAGGGCAGGGCAACATATGGCTACACCTTC. Translation: CASGLEGRATYGYTF.

This clonotype was picked up many times. The CDR3 sequence is CSARASGGYTDTQYF. CDR3 sequence (DNA): TGCAGTGCTAGAGCTAGCGGGGGTTACACAGATACGCAGTATTTT. This chain uses TRBV20-1 with TRBJ2-3; TRBD2 agrees at 10 bases. There are 15 residues in the CDR3. After removal of 1 base from V and 2 bases from J, the junction contained 3 bases not matched to a gene. The germline V gene has CDR1 DFQATT and CDR2 SNEGSKA (reference sequence).